The text below deals with one T cell receptor (beta chain). As yet, its antigen is unknown. V lost 4 bases, J lost 8 bases, and 4 bases stayed unmatched. This CDR3 is 13 amino acids long. CDR1 and CDR2 (germline): SNHLY, FYNNEI. Clones were read by immunoSEQ multiplex PCR, and TCRdb kept only the in-frame ones, dropping some. The data show about 130,000 clones, about four fifths seen once. These data originate in a study of radiation and T cells in renal cell carcinoma. Study-level results: Top tumor clonotypes rose in blood 2 weeks post-radiation, then contracted.

Time point indicated: baseline pretreatment blood. The treatment was: 15 Gy SBRT to primary tumor, nephrectomy 4 weeks later. The source of this sequence is a woman between 55 and 75 years old with renal cell carcinoma. The chain uses TRBV2 and TRBJ1-4; 7 nucleotides line up with TRBD1. The sample here was blood, taken from a patient whose treatment included radiotherapy and nephrectomy. CDR3 amino acids: CASSAHRGEKLFF. The CDR3 coding sequence is TGTGCCAGCAGTGCCCACAGGGGAGAAAAACTGTTTTTT.